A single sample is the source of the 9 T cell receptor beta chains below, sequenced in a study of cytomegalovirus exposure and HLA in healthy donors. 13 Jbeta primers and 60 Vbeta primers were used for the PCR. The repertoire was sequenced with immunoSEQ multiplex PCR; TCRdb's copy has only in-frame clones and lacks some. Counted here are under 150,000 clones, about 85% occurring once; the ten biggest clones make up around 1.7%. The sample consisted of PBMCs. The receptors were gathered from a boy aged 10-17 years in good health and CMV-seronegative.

Here the CDR3 reads CASSQVAGNTQYF. CDR3 DNA: TGTGCCAGCAGCCAAGTGGCAGGAAATACGCAGTATTTT. This chain connects TRBV14 to TRBJ2-3; D is unclear. In germline, CDR1 is SGHDN, CDR2 FVKESK. The CDR3 is 13 residues long. With 1 base removed from V and 7 bases from J, the gap between germline ends came to 9 bases.

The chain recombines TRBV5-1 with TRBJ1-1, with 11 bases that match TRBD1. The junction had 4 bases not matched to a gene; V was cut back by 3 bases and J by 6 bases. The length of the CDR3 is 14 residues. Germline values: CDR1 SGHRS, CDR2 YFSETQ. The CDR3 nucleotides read TGCGCCAGCAGCTCCGGGACAGGGGGGGCTGAAGCTTTCTTT. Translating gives CASSSGTGGAEAFF.

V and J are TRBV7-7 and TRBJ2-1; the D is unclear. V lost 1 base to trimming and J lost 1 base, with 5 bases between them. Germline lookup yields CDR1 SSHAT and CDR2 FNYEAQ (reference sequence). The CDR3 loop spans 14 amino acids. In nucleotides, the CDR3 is TGTGCCAGCAGCTTAGGCGTGTCCTACAATGAGCAGTTCTTC. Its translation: CASSLGVSYNEQFF.

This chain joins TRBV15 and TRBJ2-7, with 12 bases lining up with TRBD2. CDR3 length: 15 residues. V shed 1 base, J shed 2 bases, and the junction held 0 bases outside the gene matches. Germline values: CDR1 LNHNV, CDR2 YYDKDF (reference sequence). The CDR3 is CATSRASGRAYEQYF. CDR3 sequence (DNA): TGTGCCACCAGCAGAGCTAGCGGGAGGGCCTACGAGCAGTACTTC. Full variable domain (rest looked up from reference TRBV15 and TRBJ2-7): DAMVIQNPRYQVTQFGKPVTLSCSQTLNHNVMYWYQQKSSQAPKLLFHYYDKDFNNEADTPDNFQSRRPNTSFCFLDIRSPGLGDTAMYLCATSRASGRAYEQYFGPGTRLTVT.

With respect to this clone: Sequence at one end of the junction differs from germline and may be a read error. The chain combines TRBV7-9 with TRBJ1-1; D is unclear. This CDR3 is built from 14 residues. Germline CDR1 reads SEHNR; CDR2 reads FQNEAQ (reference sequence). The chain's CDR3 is CASSLANGDTEAFF. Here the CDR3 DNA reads TGTGCCAGCAGCCTAGCGAACGGAGACACTGAAGCTTTCTTT.

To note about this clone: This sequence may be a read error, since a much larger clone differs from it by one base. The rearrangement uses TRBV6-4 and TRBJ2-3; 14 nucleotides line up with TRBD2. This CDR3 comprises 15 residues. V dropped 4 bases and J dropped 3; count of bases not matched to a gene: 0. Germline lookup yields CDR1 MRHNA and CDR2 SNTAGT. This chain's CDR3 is CASSGTSGGTDTQYF. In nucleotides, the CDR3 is TGTGCCAGCAGTGGGACTAGCGGGGGGACAGATACGCAGTATTTT.

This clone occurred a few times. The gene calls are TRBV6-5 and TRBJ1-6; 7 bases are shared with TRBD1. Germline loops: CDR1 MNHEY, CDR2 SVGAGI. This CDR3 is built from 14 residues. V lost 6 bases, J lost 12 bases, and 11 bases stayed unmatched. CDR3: CASRGQVVLGPLHF. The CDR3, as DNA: TGTGCCAGCAGAGGACAGGTCGTTCTGGGACCCCTCCACTTT.

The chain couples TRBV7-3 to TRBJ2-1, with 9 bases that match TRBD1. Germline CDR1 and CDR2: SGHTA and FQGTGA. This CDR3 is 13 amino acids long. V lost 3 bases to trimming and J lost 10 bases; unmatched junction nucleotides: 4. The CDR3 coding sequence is TGTGCCAGCAGCTTGGGACAGGGCTACGAGCAGTTCTTC. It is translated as CASSLGQGYEQFF. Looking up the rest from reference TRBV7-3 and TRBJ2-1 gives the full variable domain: GAGVSQTPSNKVTEKGKYVELRCDPISGHTALYWYRQSLGQGPEFLIYFQGTGAADDSGLPNDRFFAVRPEGSVSTLKIQRTERGDSAVYLCASSLGQGYEQFFGPGTRLTVL.

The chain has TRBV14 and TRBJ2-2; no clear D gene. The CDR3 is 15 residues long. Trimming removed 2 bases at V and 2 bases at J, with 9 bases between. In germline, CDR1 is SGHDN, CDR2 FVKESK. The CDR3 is CASSQLRLNTGELFF. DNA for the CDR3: TGTGCCAGCAGCCAACTTCGTCTCAACACCGGGGAGCTGTTTTTT.